Listed here are 13 T cell receptor beta chains from one sample, sequenced in a study of low-dose radiotherapy and immunotherapy resistance in tumors. Priming of first-strand cDNA relied on TRAV- and TRBV-specific primers (covering alpha and beta chains). With a constant-region primer and a V-primer adapter, TCRs were subjected to 20 PCR cycles of amplification. TCRdb reprocessed the reads via MiXCR and lists one record per CDR3 protein. This sample carries 75,000 to 95,000 distinct CDR3 sequences, more than 20% of them seen once, and the ten largest clones take around 13%. As to time point: after trial treatment. Regarding treatment: LDRT plus nivolumab, ipilimumab, low-dose cyclophosphamide and aspirin (RACIN trial). The sequenced sample was PBMCs, obtained after low-dose radiotherapy plus immunotherapy. The receptors were gathered from a female donor with ovarian cancer.

V usage is TRBV4-2 and J usage is TRBJ2-2; TRBD1 aligns across 9 bases. This CDR3 is 15 amino acids long. The germline gives CDR1 LGHNA, CDR2 YNFKEQ. V shed 3 bases and J 5 bases; nucleotides not matched to a gene: 4. In DNA form, the CDR3 reads TGTGCCAGCAGCCAGACGGGACAGGGTACCGGGGAGCTGTTTTTT. Translating it yields CASSQTGQGTGELFF.

Worth noting for this clonotype: Since a much larger clone is just one base distant, this may be a read error. V is TRBV5-1 and J is TRBJ2-3; 8 bases align to TRBD1. The V gene's germline CDR1 is SGHRS and CDR2 YFSETQ. The CDR3 spans 15 residues. CDR3 protein: CGSSFDRGDTDTQYF. CDR3 nucleotides: TGCGGCAGCAGCTTCGACAGGGGCGACACAGATACGCAGTATTTT.

At least ten counts were recorded for this clonotype. The rearrangement joins TRBV12-3 or TRBV12-4 to TRBJ2-7; 7 bases agree with TRBD1. This CDR3 is built from 16 residues. Germline trimming cut 4 bases from V and 0 bases from J; bases unmatched to any gene: 9. The CDR3: CASSSRGTAASYEQYF. The CDR3 region has the DNA TGTGCCAGCAGTTCCCGAGGGACAGCGGCCTCCTACGAGCAGTACTTC.

The table lists this clonotype with many counts. This chain links TRBV20-1 with TRBJ1-2, with D possibly being TRBD1 (5 bases). Trimming cost V 6 bases and J 7 bases, with 30 bases left between them. This CDR3 is built from 17 residues. CDR1 DFQATT and CDR2 SNEGSKA come from the germline V gene (reference sequence). The DNA for the CDR3 is TGCAGTGCCAGTTCCCTCCCAGACTTCCGTCGCGGGGCTGGCTACACCTTC. Its protein is CSASSLPDFRRGAGYTF.

There are many counts of this clonotype. J is TRBJ2-3 and V is TRBV19; D might be TRBD1 (8 bases). Germline V gene sequence: CDR1 LNHDA, CDR2 SQIVND (reference sequence). The V end lost 7 bases, the J end lost 6 bases, and 17 bases lay between the germline ends. This CDR3 has 14 residues. The CDR3 is CASIGTGGGDTQYF. The CDR3, as DNA: TGTGCCAGTATCGGTACAGGGGGAGGGGATACGCAGTATTTT. Combining the CDR3 with reference TRBV19 and TRBJ2-3 gives the whole variable domain DGGITQSPKYLFRKEGQNVTLSCEQNLNHDAMYWYRQDPGQGLRLIYYSQIVNDFQKGDIAEGYSVSREKKESFPLTVTSAQKNPTAFYLCASIGTGGGDTQYFGPGTRLTVL.

On this clonotype itself: A far larger clone is only one base removed, so a read error is likely. The chain uses TRBV6-2 or TRBV6-3 and TRBJ2-1; D ambiguous. Germline-derived CDR1 and CDR2 are MNHEY and SVGEGT. The CDR3 is made up of 14 amino acids. With 5 bases removed from V and 6 bases from J, the gap between germline ends came to 14 bases. The CDR3 sequence: CASSDFPLVNEQFF. The DNA of the CDR3 is TGTGCCAGCAGTGATTTTCCTCTAGTCAATGAGCAGTTCTTC.

Points on this clonotype: The likely explanation is a read error, given a far larger clone one base away. The chain carries TRBV28 and TRBJ2-1; TRBD1 matches at 8 bases. Germline V gene lookup returns CDR1 MDHEN and CDR2 SYDVKM. J was trimmed by 10 bases and V by 2 bases; bases with no gene match: 7. The CDR3 length is 14 residues. CDR3 protein: CASSLRTGTYEQFF. The CDR3 nucleotides are TGTGCCAGCAGTTTAAGGACAGGGACCTACGAGCAGTTCTTC.

For the CDR3, the DNA is TGCGCCAGTCTCAGGGGGCCCCCGTTAAGAAACATTCAGTACTTC. Amino acid sequence: CASLRGPPLRNIQYF. V and J are TRBV23-1 and TRBJ2-4; the match to TRBD1 covers 8 bases. TRBV23-1 is an ORF, and what it does is uncertain. Losses at the gene ends were 9 bases for V and 6 bases for J; bases not matched to a gene: 13. This CDR3 spans 15 amino acids.

V usage is TRBV5-4 and J usage is TRBJ2-2; maybe TRBD2 (5 bases). Germline-derived CDR1 and CDR2 are SGHNT and YYREEE (reference sequence). The V end lost 0 bases, the J end lost 2 bases, and 8 bases lay between the germline ends. The CDR3 is 15 amino acids. In DNA, the CDR3 is TGTGCCAGCAGCTTGGGGAGCGGAAACACCGGGGAGCTGTTTTTT. Amino acids: CASSLGSGNTGELFF.

This rearrangement joins TRBV4-1 to TRBJ1-4; weak D call: TRBD1 (5 bases). Trimming left V 3 bases short and J 2 bases short, with 13 bases between. Germline lookup yields CDR1 MGHRA and CDR2 YSYEKL. The CDR3 contains 16 residues. The CDR3 coding sequence is TGCGCCAGCAGCCAGTTTATAGCAGGGACTAATGAAAAACTGTTTTTT. Protein sequence: CASSQFIAGTNEKLFF.

This clonotype was seen at least ten times. The genes are TRBV5-4 and TRBJ2-6; D gene unclear. Trimming shortened V by 2 bases and J by 1 base, and 7 bases separated the two germline ends. The germline V gene encodes CDR1 SGHNT and CDR2 YYREEE (reference sequence). The CDR3 has 15 amino acids. DNA for the CDR3: TGTGCCAGCAGCTTTAGAATATCTGGGGCCAACGTCCTGACTTTC. Protein sequence: CASSFRISGANVLTF. Looking up the rest from reference TRBV5-4 and TRBJ2-6 gives the full variable domain: ETGVTQSPTHLIKTRGQQVTLRCSSQSGHNTVSWYQQALGQGPQFIFQYYREEENGRGNFPPRFSGLQFPNYSSELNVNALELDDSALYLCASSFRISGANVLTFGAGSRLTVL.

This clonotype was detected ten times or more. This sequence joins TRBV29-1 and TRBJ2-7, with TRBD2 identical over 11 bases. Looked up from germline, CDR1 is SQVTM and CDR2 is ANQGSEA. This CDR3 has 13 residues. Losses at the gene ends were 7 bases for V and 7 bases for J; bases not matched to a gene: 9. CDR3 bases: TGCAGCGCCTTTGTCGGACTAGCGGGTGAGCAGTACTTC. Translating gives CSAFVGLAGEQYF.

This clonotype has a count of ten or more. The chain couples TRBV7-2 to TRBJ2-1, with a possible D match to TRBD2 (6 bases). The V and J ends lost 8 bases and 6 bases respectively, with 20 bases between them. This CDR3 region has 15 residues. The germline V gene encodes CDR1 SGHTA and CDR2 FQGNSA. This CDR3 is CASHPGGSGFNEQFF. The DNA for the CDR3 is TGTGCCAGCCATCCGGGCGGTAGCGGCTTCAATGAGCAGTTCTTC.